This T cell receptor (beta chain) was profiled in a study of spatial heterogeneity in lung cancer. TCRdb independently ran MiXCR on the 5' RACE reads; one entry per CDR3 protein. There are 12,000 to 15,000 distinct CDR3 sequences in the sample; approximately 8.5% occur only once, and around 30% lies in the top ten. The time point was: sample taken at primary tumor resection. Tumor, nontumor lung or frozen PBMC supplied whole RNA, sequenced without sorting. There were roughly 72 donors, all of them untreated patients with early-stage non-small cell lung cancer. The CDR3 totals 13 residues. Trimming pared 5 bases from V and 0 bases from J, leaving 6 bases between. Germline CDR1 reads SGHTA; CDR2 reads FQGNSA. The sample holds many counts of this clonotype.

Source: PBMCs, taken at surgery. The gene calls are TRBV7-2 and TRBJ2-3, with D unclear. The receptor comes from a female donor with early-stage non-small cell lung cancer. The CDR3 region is CASSRTSTDTQYF. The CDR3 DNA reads TGTGCCAGCAGCCGAACTAGCACAGATACGCAGTATTTT.